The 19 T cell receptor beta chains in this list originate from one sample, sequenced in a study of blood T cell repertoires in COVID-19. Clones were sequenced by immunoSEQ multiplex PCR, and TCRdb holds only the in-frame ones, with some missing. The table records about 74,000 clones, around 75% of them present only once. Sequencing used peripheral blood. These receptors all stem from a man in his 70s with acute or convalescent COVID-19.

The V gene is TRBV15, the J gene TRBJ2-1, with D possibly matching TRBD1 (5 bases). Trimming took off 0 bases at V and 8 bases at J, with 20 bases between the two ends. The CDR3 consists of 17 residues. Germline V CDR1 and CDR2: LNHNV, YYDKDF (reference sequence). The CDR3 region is CATSRDRYTPQGHEQFF. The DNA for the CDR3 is TGTGCCACCAGCAGAGACAGGTATACACCCCAGGGCCATGAGCAGTTCTTC.

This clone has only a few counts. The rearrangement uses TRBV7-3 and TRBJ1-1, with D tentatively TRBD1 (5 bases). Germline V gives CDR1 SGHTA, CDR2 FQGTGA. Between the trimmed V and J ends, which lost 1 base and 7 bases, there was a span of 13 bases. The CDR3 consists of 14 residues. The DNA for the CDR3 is TGTGCCAGCAGCTTAAACCAGGGTGGTGGTGAAGCTTTCTTT. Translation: CASSLNQGGGEAFF.

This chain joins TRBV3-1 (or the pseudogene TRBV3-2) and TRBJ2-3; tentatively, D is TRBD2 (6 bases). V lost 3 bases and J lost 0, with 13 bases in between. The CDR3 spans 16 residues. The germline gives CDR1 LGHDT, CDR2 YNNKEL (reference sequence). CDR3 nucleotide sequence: TGTGCCAGCAGCCACCTGCCAGCGGGCAGCACAGATACGCAGTATTTT. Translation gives CASSHLPAGSTDTQYF.

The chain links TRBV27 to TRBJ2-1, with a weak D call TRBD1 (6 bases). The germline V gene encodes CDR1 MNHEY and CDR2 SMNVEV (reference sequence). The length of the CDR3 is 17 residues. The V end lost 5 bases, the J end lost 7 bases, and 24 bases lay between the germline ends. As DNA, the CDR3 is TGTGCCAGCAGTCCTATCCTGGGGGACCCTAGGGGGAATGAGCAGTTCTTC. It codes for CASSPILGDPRGNEQFF.

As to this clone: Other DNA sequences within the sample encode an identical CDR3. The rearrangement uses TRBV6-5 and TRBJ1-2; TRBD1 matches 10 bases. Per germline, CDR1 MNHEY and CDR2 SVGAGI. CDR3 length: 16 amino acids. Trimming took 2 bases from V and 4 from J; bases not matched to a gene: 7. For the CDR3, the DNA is TGTGCCAGCAGTTACGTAAGGACAGGGGGTGGCTATGGCTACACCTTC. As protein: CASSYVRTGGGYGYTF.

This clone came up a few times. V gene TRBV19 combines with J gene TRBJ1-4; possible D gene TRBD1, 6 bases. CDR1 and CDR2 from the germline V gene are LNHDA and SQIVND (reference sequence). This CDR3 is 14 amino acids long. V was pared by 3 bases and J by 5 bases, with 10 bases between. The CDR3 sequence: CASSIETGNEKLFF. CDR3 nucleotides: TGTGCCAGTAGTATTGAAACAGGGAATGAAAAACTGTTTTTT.

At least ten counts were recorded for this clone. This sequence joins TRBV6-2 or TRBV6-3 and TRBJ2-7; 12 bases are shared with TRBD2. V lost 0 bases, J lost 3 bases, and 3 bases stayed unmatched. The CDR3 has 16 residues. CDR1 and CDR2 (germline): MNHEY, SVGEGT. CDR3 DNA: TGTGCCAGCAGTTACTCCCCGACTAGCGGGAGCTACGAGCAGTACTTC. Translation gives CASSYSPTSGSYEQYF.

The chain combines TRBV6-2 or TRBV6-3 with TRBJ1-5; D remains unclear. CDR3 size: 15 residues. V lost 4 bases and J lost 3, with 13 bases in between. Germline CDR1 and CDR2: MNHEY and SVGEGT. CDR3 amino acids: CASSLGSRINQPQHF. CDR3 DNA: TGTGCCAGCAGTTTAGGCAGCAGGATCAATCAGCCCCAGCATTTT.

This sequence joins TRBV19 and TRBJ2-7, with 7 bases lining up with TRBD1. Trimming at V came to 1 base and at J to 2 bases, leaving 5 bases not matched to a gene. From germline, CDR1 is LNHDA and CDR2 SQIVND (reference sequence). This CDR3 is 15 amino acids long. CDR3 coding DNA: TGTGCCAGTAGTATAGGGGACAGTGGCACCTACGAGCAGTACTTC. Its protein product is CASSIGDSGTYEQYF.

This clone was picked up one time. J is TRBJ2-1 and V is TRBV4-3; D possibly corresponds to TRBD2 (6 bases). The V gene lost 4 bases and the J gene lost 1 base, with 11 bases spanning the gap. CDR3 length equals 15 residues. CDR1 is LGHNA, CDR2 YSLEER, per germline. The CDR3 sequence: CASSPVRGSYNEQFF. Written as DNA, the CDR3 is TGCGCCAGCAGCCCAGTTCGGGGGTCCTACAATGAGCAGTTCTTC.

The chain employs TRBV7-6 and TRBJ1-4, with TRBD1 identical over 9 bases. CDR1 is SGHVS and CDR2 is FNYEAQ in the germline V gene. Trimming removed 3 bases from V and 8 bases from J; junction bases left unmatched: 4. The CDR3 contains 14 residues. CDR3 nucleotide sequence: TGTGCCAGCAGCTTCGACAGGGGGAAGGAAAAACTGTTTTTT. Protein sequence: CASSFDRGKEKLFF. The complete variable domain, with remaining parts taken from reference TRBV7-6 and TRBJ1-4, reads GAGVSQSPRYKVTKRGQDVALRCDPISGHVSLYWYRQALGQGPEFLTYFNYEAQQDKSGLPNDRFSAERPEGSISTLTIQRTEQRDSAMYRCASSFDRGKEKLFFGSGTQLSVL.

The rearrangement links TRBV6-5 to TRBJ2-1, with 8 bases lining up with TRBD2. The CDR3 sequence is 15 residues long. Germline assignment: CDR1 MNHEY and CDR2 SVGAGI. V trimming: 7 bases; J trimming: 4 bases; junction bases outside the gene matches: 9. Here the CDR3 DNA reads TGTGCCAGCACCCCACCGGGACTAGGGTACAATGAGCAGTTCTTC. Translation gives CASTPPGLGYNEQFF.

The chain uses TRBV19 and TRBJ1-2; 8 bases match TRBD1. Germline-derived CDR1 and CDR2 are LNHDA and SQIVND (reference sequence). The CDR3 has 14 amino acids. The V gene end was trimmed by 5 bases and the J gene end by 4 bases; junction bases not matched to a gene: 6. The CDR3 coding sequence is TGTGCCAGTAGTGAAGCAGGGGGCGCCTATGGCTACACCTTC. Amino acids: CASSEAGGAYGYTF. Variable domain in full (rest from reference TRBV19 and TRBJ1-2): DGGITQSPKYLFRKEGQNVTLSCEQNLNHDAMYWYRQDPGQGLRLIYYSQIVNDFQKGDIAEGYSVSREKKESFPLTVTSAQKNPTAFYLCASSEAGGAYGYTFGSGTRLTVV.

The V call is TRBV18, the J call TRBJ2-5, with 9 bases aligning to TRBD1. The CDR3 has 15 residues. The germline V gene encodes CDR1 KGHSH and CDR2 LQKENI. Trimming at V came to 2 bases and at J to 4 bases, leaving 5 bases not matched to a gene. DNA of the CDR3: TGTGCCAGCTCACCAAGTACAGGGGGCGGAGAGACCCAGTACTTC. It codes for CASSPSTGGGETQYF.

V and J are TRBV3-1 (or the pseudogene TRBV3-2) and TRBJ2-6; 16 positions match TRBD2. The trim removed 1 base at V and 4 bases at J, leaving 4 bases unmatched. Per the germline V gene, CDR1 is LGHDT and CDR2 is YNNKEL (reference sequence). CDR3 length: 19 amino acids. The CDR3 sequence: CASSQGGLAGGLGANVLTF. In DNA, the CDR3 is TGTGCCAGCAGCCAAGGGGGACTAGCGGGAGGGCTCGGGGCCAACGTCCTGACTTTC.

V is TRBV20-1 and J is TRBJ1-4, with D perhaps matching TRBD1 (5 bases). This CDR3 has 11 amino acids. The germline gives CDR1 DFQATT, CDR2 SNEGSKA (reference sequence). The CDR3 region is CIPVGGGKLFF. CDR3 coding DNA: TGCATCCCAGTCGGGGGAGGAAAACTGTTTTTT.

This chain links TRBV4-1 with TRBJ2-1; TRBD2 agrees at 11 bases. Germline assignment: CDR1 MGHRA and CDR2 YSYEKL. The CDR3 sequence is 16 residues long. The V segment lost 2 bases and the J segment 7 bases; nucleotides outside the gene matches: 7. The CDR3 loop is CASSQSGTSGDNEQFF. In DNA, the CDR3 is TGCGCCAGCAGCCAATCAGGGACTAGCGGAGATAATGAGCAGTTCTTC.

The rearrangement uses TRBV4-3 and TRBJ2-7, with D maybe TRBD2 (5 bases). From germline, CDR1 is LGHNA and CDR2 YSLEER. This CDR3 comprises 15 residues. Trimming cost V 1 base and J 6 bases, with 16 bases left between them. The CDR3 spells CASSQAHHSGSEQYF. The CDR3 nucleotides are TGCGCCAGCAGCCAAGCGCACCATTCTGGGAGCGAGCAGTACTTC.

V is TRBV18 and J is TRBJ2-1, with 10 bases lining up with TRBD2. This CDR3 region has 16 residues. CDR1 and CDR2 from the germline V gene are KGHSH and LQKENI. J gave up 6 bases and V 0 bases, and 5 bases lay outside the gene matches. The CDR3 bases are TGTGCCAGCTCACCACCCGGAGTAGCGGGAGGCAATGAGCAGTTCTTC. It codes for CASSPPGVAGGNEQFF.